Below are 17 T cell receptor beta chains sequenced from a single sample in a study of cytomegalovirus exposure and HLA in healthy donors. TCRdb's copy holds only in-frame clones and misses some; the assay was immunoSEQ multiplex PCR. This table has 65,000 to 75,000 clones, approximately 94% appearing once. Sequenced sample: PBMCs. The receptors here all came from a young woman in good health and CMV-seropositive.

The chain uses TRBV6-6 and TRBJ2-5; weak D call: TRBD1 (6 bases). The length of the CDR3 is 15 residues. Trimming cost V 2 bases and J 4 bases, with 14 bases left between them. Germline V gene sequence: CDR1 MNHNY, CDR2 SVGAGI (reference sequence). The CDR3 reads CASSYQGFEGETQYF. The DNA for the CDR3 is TGTGCCAGCAGTTACCAGGGGTTTGAGGGAGAGACCCAGTACTTC.

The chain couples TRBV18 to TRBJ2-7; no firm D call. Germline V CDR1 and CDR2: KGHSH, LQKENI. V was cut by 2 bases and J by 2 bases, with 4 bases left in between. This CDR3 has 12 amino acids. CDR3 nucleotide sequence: TGTGCCAGCTCACCAGTTACCTACGAGCAGTACTTC. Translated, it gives CASSPVTYEQYF.

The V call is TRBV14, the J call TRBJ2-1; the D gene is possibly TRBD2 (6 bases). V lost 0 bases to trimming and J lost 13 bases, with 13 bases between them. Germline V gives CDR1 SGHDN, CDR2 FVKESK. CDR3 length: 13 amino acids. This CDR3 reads CASSQDRREPQFF. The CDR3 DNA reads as TGTGCCAGCAGCCAAGATAGACGGGAGCCACAGTTCTTC.

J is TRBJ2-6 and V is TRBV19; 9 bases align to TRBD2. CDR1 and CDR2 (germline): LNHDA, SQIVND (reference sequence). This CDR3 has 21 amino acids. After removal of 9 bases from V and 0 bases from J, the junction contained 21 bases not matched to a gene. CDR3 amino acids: CASPLAGQGAGRNSGANVLTF. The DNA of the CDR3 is TGTGCCAGCCCTCTAGCGGGGCAGGGCGCCGGGCGGAACTCTGGGGCCAACGTCCTGACTTTC.

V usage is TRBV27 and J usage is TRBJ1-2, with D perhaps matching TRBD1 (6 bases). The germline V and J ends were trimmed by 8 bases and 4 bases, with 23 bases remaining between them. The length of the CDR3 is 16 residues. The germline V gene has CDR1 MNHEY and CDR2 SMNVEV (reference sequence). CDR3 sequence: CASCQGPTPNPYGYTF. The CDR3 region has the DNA TGTGCCAGCTGTCAGGGGCCGACACCGAACCCCTATGGCTACACCTTC.

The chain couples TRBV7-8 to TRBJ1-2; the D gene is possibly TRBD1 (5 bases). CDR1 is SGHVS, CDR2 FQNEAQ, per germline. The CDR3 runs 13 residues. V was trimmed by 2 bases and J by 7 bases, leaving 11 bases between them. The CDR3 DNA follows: TGTGCCAGCAGCTTACCAGGGCTGGGTGGCTACACCTTC. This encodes CASSLPGLGGYTF.

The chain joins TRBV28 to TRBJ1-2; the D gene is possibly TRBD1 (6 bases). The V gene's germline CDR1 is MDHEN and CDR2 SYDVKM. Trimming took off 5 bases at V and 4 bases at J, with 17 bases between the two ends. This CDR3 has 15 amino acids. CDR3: CASSHGGQLRYGYTF. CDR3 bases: TGTGCCAGCAGTCACGGGGGGCAGCTACGCTATGGCTACACCTTC.

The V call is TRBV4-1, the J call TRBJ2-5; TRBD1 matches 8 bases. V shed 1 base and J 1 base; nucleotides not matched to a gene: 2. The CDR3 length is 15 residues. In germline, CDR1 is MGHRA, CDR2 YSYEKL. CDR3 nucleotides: TGCGCCAGCAGCCAAGTAACAGGGGGCCAAGAGACCCAGTACTTC. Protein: CASSQVTGGQETQYF.

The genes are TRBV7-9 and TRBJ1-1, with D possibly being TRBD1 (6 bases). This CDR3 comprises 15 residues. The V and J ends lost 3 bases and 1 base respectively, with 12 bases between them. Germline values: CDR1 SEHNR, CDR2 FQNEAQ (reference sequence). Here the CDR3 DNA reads TGTGCCAGCAGCTTTTACATGGGACAGAACACTGAAGCTTTCTTT. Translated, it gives CASSFYMGQNTEAFF.

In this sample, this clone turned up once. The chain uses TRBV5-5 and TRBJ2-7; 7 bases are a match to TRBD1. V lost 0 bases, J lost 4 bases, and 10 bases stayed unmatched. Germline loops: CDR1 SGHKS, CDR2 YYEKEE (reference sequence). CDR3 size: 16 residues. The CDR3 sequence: CASSLEKTGLVYEQYF. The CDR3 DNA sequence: TGTGCCAGCAGCTTGGAAAAGACAGGGCTGGTGTACGAGCAGTACTTC.

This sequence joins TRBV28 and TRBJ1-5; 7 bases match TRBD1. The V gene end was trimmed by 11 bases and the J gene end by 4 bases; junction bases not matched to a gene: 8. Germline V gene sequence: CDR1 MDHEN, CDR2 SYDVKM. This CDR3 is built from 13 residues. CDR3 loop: CAFSRGPNQPQHF. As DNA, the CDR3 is TGTGCCTTCAGTAGGGGGCCTAATCAGCCCCAGCATTTT. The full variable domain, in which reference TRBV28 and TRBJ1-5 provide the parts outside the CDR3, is DVKVTQSSRYLVKRTGEKVFLECVQDMDHENMFWYRQDPGLGLRLIYFSYDVKMKEKGDIPEGYSVSREKKERFSLILESASTNQTSMYLCAFSRGPNQPQHFGDGTRLSIL.

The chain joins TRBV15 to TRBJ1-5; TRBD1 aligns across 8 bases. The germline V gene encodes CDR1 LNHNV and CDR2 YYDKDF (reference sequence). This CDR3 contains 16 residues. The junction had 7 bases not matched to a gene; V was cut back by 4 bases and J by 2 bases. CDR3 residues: CATSNSDRDGNQPQHF. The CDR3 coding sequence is TGTGCCACCAGCAACTCGGACAGGGATGGCAATCAGCCCCAGCATTTT. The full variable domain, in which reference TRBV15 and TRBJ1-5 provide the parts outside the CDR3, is DAMVIQNPRYQVTQFGKPVTLSCSQTLNHNVMYWYQQKSSQAPKLLFHYYDKDFNNEADTPDNFQSRRPNTSFCFLDIRSPGLGDTAMYLCATSNSDRDGNQPQHFGDGTRLSIL.

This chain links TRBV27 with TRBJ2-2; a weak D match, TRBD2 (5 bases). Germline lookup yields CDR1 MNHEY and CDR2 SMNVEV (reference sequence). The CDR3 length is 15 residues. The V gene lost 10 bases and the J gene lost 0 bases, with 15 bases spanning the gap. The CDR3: CATRPRESNTGELFF. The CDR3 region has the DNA TGTGCCACCCGACCGAGGGAATCGAACACCGGGGAGCTGTTTTTT.

The CDR3 loop is CASSHRGDREKLFF. The CDR3 DNA reads TGTGCCAGCAGCCACCGGGGGGATCGAGAAAAACTGTTTTTT. V usage is TRBV7-9 and J usage is TRBJ1-4; maybe TRBD1 (5 bases). The CDR3 is 14 residues long. The V end lost 5 bases, the J end lost 8 bases, and 15 bases lay between the germline ends. The germline CDR1 and CDR2 sequences are SEHNR and FQNEAQ (reference sequence).

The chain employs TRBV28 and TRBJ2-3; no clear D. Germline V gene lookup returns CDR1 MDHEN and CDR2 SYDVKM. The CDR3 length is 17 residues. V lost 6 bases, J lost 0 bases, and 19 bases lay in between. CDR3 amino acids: CASSYFGSVTSTDTQYF. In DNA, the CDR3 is TGTGCCAGCAGCTACTTCGGGTCGGTGACTAGCACAGATACGCAGTATTTT.

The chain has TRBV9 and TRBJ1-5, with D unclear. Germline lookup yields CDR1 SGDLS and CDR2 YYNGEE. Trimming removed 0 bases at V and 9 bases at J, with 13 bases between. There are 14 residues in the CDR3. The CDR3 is CASSVDAEGRPQHF. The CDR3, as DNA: TGTGCCAGCAGCGTAGATGCCGAGGGTAGGCCCCAGCATTTT.

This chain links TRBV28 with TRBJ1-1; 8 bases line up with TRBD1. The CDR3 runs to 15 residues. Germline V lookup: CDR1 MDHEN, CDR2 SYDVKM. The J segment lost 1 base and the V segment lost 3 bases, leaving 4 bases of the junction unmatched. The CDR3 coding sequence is TGTGCCAGCAGTTTGCCCGGGACAGGGAACACTGAAGCTTTCTTT. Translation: CASSLPGTGNTEAFF.